These 10 T cell receptor beta chains originate from one sample sequenced in a study of T cell clones after liver transplantation. Clones were read by immunoSEQ multiplex PCR, and TCRdb kept only the in-frame ones, dropping some. The repertoire holds more than 95,000 clones, with approximately 78% as singletons. The material sequenced was CD4+ T cells from blood, taken before liver transplant. The receptors shown here come from a human donor who received a liver transplant.

This sequence joins TRBV30 and TRBJ2-7, with D possibly called TRBD1 or TRBD2 (6 bases each). The CDR3 loop spans 11 amino acids. V lost 7 bases and J lost 8, with 15 bases in between. Per germline, CDR1 GTSNPN and CDR2 SVGIG (reference sequence). CDR3 sequence reads: CAYFGGGKQYF. The CDR3 nucleotides are TGTGCCTACTTCGGGGGCGGGAAGCAGTACTTC.

This clone was observed once. This chain uses TRBV2 with TRBJ1-4; no reliable D call. CDR1 is SNHLY and CDR2 is FYNNEI in the germline V gene. Trimming took 8 bases from V and 5 from J, leaving 12 bases between them. The CDR3 is 13 residues long. DNA of the CDR3: TGTGCCAGCGAGCCTCTTCGGAATGAAAAACTGTTTTTT. Translated, it gives CASEPLRNEKLFF.

The CDR3 protein is CASSYVGYTF. CDR3 nucleotides: TGTGCCAGCAGTTACGTTGGCTACACCTTC. The chain is built from TRBV6-5 and TRBJ1-2; D is undetermined. CDR1 is MNHEY, CDR2 SVGAGI, per germline. The CDR3 is 10 amino acids. Trimming took off 2 bases at V and 7 bases at J, with 2 bases between the two ends.

CDR3 amino acids: CASRREGIGGNTIYF. CDR3 in DNA: TGTGCCAGCAGGAGGGAGGGAATTGGTGGAAACACCATATATTTT. The V gene is TRBV6-5, the J gene TRBJ1-3; D ambiguous. V was trimmed by 6 bases and J by 3 bases, leaving 15 bases between them. This CDR3 spans 15 amino acids. Germline V gives CDR1 MNHEY, CDR2 SVGAGI.

This rearrangement joins TRBV28 to TRBJ1-1; D is ambiguous. Germline lookup yields CDR1 MDHEN and CDR2 SYDVKM. The CDR3 sequence is 14 residues long. The ends were cut back, 11 bases at V and 0 bases at J, with 16 bases in the middle. CDR3 DNA: TGTGCCGCATCGGATGGTTCTATGAACACTGAAGCTTTCTTT. Its translation is CAASDGSMNTEAFF.

The gene calls are TRBV11-3 and TRBJ2-5; D perhaps matches TRBD2 (6 bases). Trimming removed 1 base from V and 0 bases from J, with 12 bases in between. CDR1 is SGHNT, CDR2 YENEEA, per germline. The CDR3 is made up of 16 amino acids. This CDR3 reads CASSLGGDSYQETQYF. The CDR3 nucleotides are TGTGCCAGCAGCTTAGGCGGGGATTCGTACCAAGAGACCCAGTACTTC. Supplemented by reference TRBV11-3 and TRBJ2-5, the full variable domain reads EAGVVQSPRYKIIEKKQPVAFWCNPISGHNTLYWYLQNLGQGPELLIRYENEEAVDDSQLPKDRFSAERLKGVDSTLKIQPAELGDSAVYLCASSLGGDSYQETQYFGPGTRLLVL.

Only one count was recorded for this clone. This sequence joins TRBV7-6 and TRBJ2-7; possibly TRBD2 for D (5 bases). Germline CDR1 SGHVS, CDR2 FNYEAQ. Trimming shortened V by 5 bases and J by 0 bases, and 8 bases separated the two germline ends. The CDR3 contains 13 residues. As DNA, the CDR3 is TGTGCCAGCAGCACCCGGGGCTCCTACGAGCAGTACTTC. Its protein product is CASSTRGSYEQYF.

CDR3 coding DNA: TGTGCCAGCAGCGTAGGACAGGGAGGACTAGCGGGTGTACTAGCCAAAAACATTCAGTACTTC. Translating it yields CASSVGQGGLAGVLAKNIQYF. The chain combines TRBV7-8 with TRBJ2-4; 11 positions agree with TRBD2. V gave up 5 bases and J gave up 0 bases; unmatched junction bases: 18. Germline CDR1 is SGHVS and CDR2 is FQNEAQ. The CDR3 consists of 21 residues.

This chain connects TRBV11-3 to TRBJ2-1; 9 bases are a match to TRBD2. CDR3 length: 17 residues. Losses at the gene ends were 1 base for V and 1 base for J; bases not matched to a gene: 5. Germline V gene data show CDR1 as SGHNT and CDR2 as YENEEA. The DNA of the CDR3 is TGTGCCAGCAGCTTAGGATTAGCGGGAGCGTCCTACAATGAGCAGTTCTTC. This translates into CASSLGLAGASYNEQFF.

The chain is built from TRBV2 and TRBJ1-2; weak D call: TRBD1 (6 bases). The CDR3 extends over 12 amino acids. V lost 7 bases to trimming and J lost 7 bases, with 13 bases between them. Per the germline V gene, CDR1 is SNHLY and CDR2 is FYNNEI. The CDR3 DNA reads as TGTGCCAGCAAACAGGGAGGACGTGGCTACACCTTC. This translates into CASKQGGRGYTF.